The 19 T cell receptor beta chains below all came from one sample that was sequenced in a study of T cells after posttransplantation cyclophosphamide. Busulfan-fludarabine conditioning, marrow transplant, and cyclophosphamide on days +3 and +4 were administered. Assay used: immunoSEQ multiplex PCR; TCRdb lists only in-frame clones, some missing. The sample contains around 17,000 clones, roughly 93% of which appear only once. This material consisted of CD4+ T cells sorted from blood, taken after allogeneic stem cell transplant with posttransplant cyclophosphamide. These TCRs come from a male patient aged 55-69 years who received an allogeneic stem cell transplant from a related donor and was CMV-positive. Some T cells may be the graft donor's.

The chain has TRBV5-5 and TRBJ2-1; D possibly corresponds to TRBD1 (6 bases). Trimming took off 0 bases at V and 3 bases at J, with 16 bases between the two ends. The CDR3 totals 17 residues. The germline V gene encodes CDR1 SGHKS and CDR2 YYEKEE (reference sequence). CDR3 in DNA: TGTGCCAGCAGCTTGGGAACAGGGAATGGGTACTACAATGAGCAGTTCTTC. It translates to CASSLGTGNGYYNEQFF.

The chain employs TRBV5-1 and TRBJ2-5; D might be TRBD2 (7 bases). The DNA end favors TRBJ2-7, so the J call may be wrong. The CDR3 has 15 residues. The germline V gene has CDR1 SGHRS and CDR2 YFSETQ. The CDR3 nucleotides read TGCGCCAGCAGCTCCAATCGGGGGGCGGGCTACGAGCAGTACTTC. Its translation is CASSSNRGAGYEQYF.

This chain joins TRBV11-3 and TRBJ2-5, with 7 bases identical to TRBD2. Germline CDR1 is SGHNT and CDR2 is YENEEA. V shed 4 bases and J 0 bases; nucleotides not matched to a gene: 5. This CDR3 has 15 amino acids. The CDR3: CASSSGLTYQETQYF. The CDR3 nucleotides read TGTGCCAGCAGCTCGGGACTAACGTACCAAGAGACCCAGTACTTC.

The rearrangement joins TRBV7-6 to TRBJ2-7; D perhaps matches TRBD1 (5 bases). The length of the CDR3 is 13 residues. CDR1 SGHVS and CDR2 FNYEAQ come from the germline V gene. V was pared by 8 bases and J by 4 bases, with 15 bases between. CDR3 nucleotide sequence: TGTGCCAGCGGGCACGGACACTCATACGAGCAGTACTTC. Protein: CASGHGHSYEQYF.

V usage is TRBV5-6 and J usage is TRBJ2-3; 8 positions agree with TRBD2. V shed 4 bases and J 2 bases; nucleotides not matched to a gene: 6. In germline, CDR1 is SGHDT, CDR2 YYEEEE. The CDR3 is made up of 15 amino acids. CDR3 DNA sequence: TGTGCCAGCAGCCCCCGCGGGGGGCCCACAGATACGCAGTATTTT. Translation gives CASSPRGGPTDTQYF. The full variable domain, rest sourced from reference TRBV5-6 and TRBJ2-3, is DAGVTQSPTHLIKTRGQQVTLRCSPKSGHDTVSWYQQALGQGPQFIFQYYEEEERQRGNFPDRFSGHQFPNYSSELNVNALLLGDSALYLCASSPRGGPTDTQYFGPGTRLTVL.

The chain combines TRBV19 with TRBJ1-2, with 8 bases matching TRBD1. With 6 bases clipped from V and 3 bases from J, the junction kept 6 bases outside the gene matches. The germline CDR1 and CDR2 sequences are LNHDA and SQIVND (reference sequence). This CDR3 spans 14 amino acids. CDR3 bases: TGTGCCAGTAGCGTGGACAGGGCGTACTATGGCTACACCTTC. It yields the protein CASSVDRAYYGYTF. Full variable domain (outside the CDR3, taken from reference TRBV19 and TRBJ1-2): DGGITQSPKYLFRKEGQNVTLSCEQNLNHDAMYWYRQDPGQGLRLIYYSQIVNDFQKGDIAEGYSVSREKKESFPLTVTSAQKNPTAFYLCASSVDRAYYGYTFGSGTRLTVV.

This chain connects TRBV2 to TRBJ2-2; D not resolved. Germline V lookup: CDR1 SNHLY, CDR2 FYNNEI. The CDR3 spans 13 residues. With 6 bases removed from V and 5 bases from J, the gap between germline ends came to 10 bases. CDR3 protein: CASRPLETGELFF. The CDR3 DNA sequence: TGTGCCAGCAGACCTCTAGAGACCGGGGAGCTGTTTTTT.

V and J are TRBV19 and TRBJ2-2; 12 bases agree with TRBD2. Trimming removed 8 bases from V and 7 bases from J; junction bases left unmatched: 11. Germline V gene data show CDR1 as LNHDA and CDR2 as SQIVND (reference sequence). There are 16 residues in the CDR3. The CDR3 sequence is CASGVLAGGHHGELFF. The CDR3 region has the DNA TGTGCCAGTGGGGTTCTAGCGGGGGGGCATCACGGGGAGCTGTTTTTT.

The chain links TRBV18 to TRBJ2-4, with TRBD2 as a possible D gene (6 bases). Trimming left V 4 bases short and J 7 bases short, with 20 bases between. The CDR3 has 16 residues. Germline V gene sequence: CDR1 KGHSH, CDR2 LQKENI. In nucleotides, the CDR3 is TGTGCCAGCTCACTAAGACGGGACTTCCAAGGGAACATTCAGTACTTC. It codes for CASSLRRDFQGNIQYF.

This chain uses TRBV2 with TRBJ1-5; TRBD1 matches at 12 bases. CDR3 size: 14 residues. V lost 5 bases to trimming and J lost 9 bases; unmatched junction nucleotides: 5. Germline V CDR1 and CDR2: SNHLY, FYNNEI. The CDR3, as DNA: TGTGCCAGCAGTATGGGACAGGGGGCCGCGCCCCAGCATTTT. Its protein is CASSMGQGAAPQHF.

The genes are TRBV4-1 and TRBJ2-2; 7 bases align to TRBD1. The V and J ends lost 2 bases and 3 bases, in that order; junction bases with no gene match: 9. Germline CDR1 reads MGHRA; CDR2 reads YSYEKL. The CDR3 covers 17 residues. CDR3 sequence (DNA): TGCGCCAGCAGCCAACCGCTAAGGGGGCAGCACACCGGGGAGCTGTTTTTT. Residues: CASSQPLRGQHTGELFF.

This chain connects TRBV25-1 to TRBJ2-6; 10 bases align to TRBD1. This CDR3 spans 17 amino acids. The V and J ends lost 5 bases and 2 bases, in that order; junction bases with no gene match: 6. Germline values: CDR1 MGHDK, CDR2 SYGVNS. CDR3 region: CASSTGTGVPGANVLTF. In DNA form, the CDR3 reads TGTGCCAGCAGTACTGGGACAGGGGTTCCTGGGGCCAACGTCCTGACTTTC.

The rearrangement uses TRBV6-1 and TRBJ1-2; D is unresolved. CDR3 length: 17 amino acids. Germline-derived CDR1 and CDR2 are MNHNS and SASEGT. Trimming took off 3 bases at V and 0 bases at J, with 17 bases between the two ends. This chain's CDR3 is CASSERHGGGANYGYTF. The DNA for the CDR3 is TGTGCCAGCAGTGAGAGGCATGGTGGAGGAGCTAACTATGGCTACACCTTC.

The chain uses TRBV7-2 and TRBJ2-6, with D unresolved. V gave up 5 bases and J gave up 2 bases, with 16 bases separating them. Per germline, CDR1 SGHTA and CDR2 FQGNSA. This CDR3 is built from 17 residues. The CDR3 DNA follows: TGTGCCAGCAGCAACCCCGCCCGGTTTGCTGGGGCCAACGTCCTGACTTTC. Its protein product is CASSNPARFAGANVLTF.

This clone was observed once. The chain employs TRBV11-2 and TRBJ2-5; 8 nucleotides match TRBD1. The DNA end lines up better with TRBJ2-7; the J call may be wrong. Germline V gene sequence: CDR1 SGHAT, CDR2 FQNNGV. CDR3 length: 14 residues. The CDR3 DNA follows: TGTGCCAGCAGCCACGGGACAGGACCTTACGAGCAGTACTTC. Protein sequence: CASSHGTGPYEQYF.

This sequence joins TRBV7-3 and TRBJ1-2, with 8 positions matching TRBD1. Germline CDR1 is SGHTA and CDR2 is FQGTGA. The CDR3 is 13 amino acids. Germline trimming cut 3 bases from V and 8 bases from J; bases unmatched to any gene: 5. The CDR3 region is CASSLATGGGYTF. The CDR3 nucleotides read TGTGCCAGCAGCTTGGCAACAGGGGGAGGCTACACCTTC.

The chain joins TRBV6-1 to TRBJ2-3, with 8 positions matching TRBD1. There are 13 residues in the CDR3. The ends lost 6 bases at V and 10 bases at J; junction bases unmatched: 9. Germline CDR1 and CDR2: MNHNS and SASEGT. The CDR3: CASSGTGDNAQYF. The CDR3 coding sequence is TGTGCCAGCAGCGGGACAGGAGATAATGCGCAGTATTTT.

The rearrangement uses TRBV5-1 and TRBJ2-3, with 8 positions matching TRBD2. V trimming: 7 bases; J trimming: 0 bases; junction bases outside the gene matches: 4. Germline assignment: CDR1 SGHRS and CDR2 YFSETQ. This CDR3 contains 14 residues. The CDR3 DNA is TGCGCCAGCGGTAGCGGGGCTAGCACAGATACGCAGTATTTT. It specifies CASGSGASTDTQYF.

The V call is TRBV4-3, the J call TRBJ2-2; 7 nucleotides align to TRBD1. Losses at the gene ends were 4 bases for V and 6 bases for J; bases not matched to a gene: 8. The germline CDR1 and CDR2 sequences are LGHNA and YSLEER. This CDR3 has 15 residues. This CDR3 is CASSPEIQGAGELFF. The CDR3 nucleotides read TGCGCCAGCAGCCCTGAAATCCAGGGGGCCGGGGAGCTGTTTTTT.